The clone carrying this T cell receptor (beta chain) was counted a few times. Its antigen is not identified. The authors produced TCR alpha and TCR beta cDNA libraries with sample barcodes and UMIs by 5'RACE using constant-segment primers. Using its own MiXCR run on the 5' RACE reads, TCRdb lists one record per CDR3 protein. This table holds over 300,000 distinct CDR3 sequences, under 25% found once. CDR1 and CDR2 from the germline V gene are SGHAT and FQNNGV. CDR3 length equals 17 residues. Trimming removed 1 base at V and 0 bases at J, with 13 bases between. This record belongs to a study of T-cell memory formation after mild COVID-19. Findings of the study overall: Detection of some responders pre-infection suggested pre-existing cross-reactive memory T cells participated. Later expanders leaned CD4+, whereas clones that contracted between day 15 and 85 were balanced CD4/CD8.

The chain is built from TRBV11-2 and TRBJ1-3, with D maybe TRBD1 (5 bases). The receptor's source is a man aged 18 to 30 who had mild COVID-19 (a few samples of this study predate the infection). Cell type and time point are not known. The specimen sequenced was PBMCs or a T cell subset sorted from them (not recorded which). In nucleotides, the CDR3 is TGTGCCAGCAGCTTAGGCTCCGGGGCAAACTCTGGAAACACCATATATTTT. Protein product: CASSLGSGANSGNTIYF.